This section outlines one T cell receptor beta chain sequence together with its context. Its antigen remains unidentified. It is likely a read error: a sequence one base away is far more abundant. The donors, all of them Caucasian adults, lived in Nashville, Tennessee. These data come from a study of shared clonotypes between healthy human individuals. Background on the study: Donors were a couple of women and three men aged 18 to 49. The study's findings and limits: The study sampled only blood, and tissue repertoires likely differ.

This CDR3 is built from 15 residues. From germline, CDR1 is SQVTM and CDR2 ANQGSEA. TCRdb keeps only in-frame clones here, not all; method: immunoSEQ multiplex PCR. The repertoire holds about 490,000 clones, with roughly four fifths as singletons. Sequenced: PBMCs. The source is a woman aged 40 to 50 in good health. Some clones in this sample may be carry-over from other donors' samples. The rearrangement uses TRBV29-1 and TRBJ1-5, with no clear D. This chain's CDR3 is CSASDGFLGNLPQHF. The CDR3 DNA follows: TGCAGCGCGTCCGACGGGTTTTTAGGGAATCTGCCCCAGCATTTT.